This entry lists 30 T cell receptor beta chains sequenced from one sample in a study of T cells in tuberculosis. Described time point: new active TB diagnosis, blood taken before or within 7 days of starting treatment. Produced via immunoSEQ multiplex PCR; TCRdb's table is partial and in-frame only. The sample has 30,000 to 40,000 clones, around 94% seen once. Sequenced material: PBMCs, taken at tuberculosis diagnosis. Receptors were obtained from an adult with tuberculosis.

CDR3 in amino acids: CASSPSDTSTDTQYF. The CDR3, as DNA: TGTGCCAGCAGCCCTTCCGACACTAGCACAGATACGCAGTATTTT. The J gene is TRBJ2-3, the V gene TRBV11-2, with D unresolved. CDR3 length: 15 residues. The V end lost 5 bases, the J end lost 0 bases, and 12 bases lay between the germline ends. Germline CDR1 reads SGHAT; CDR2 reads FQNNGV.

The genes are TRBV7-2 and TRBJ2-7; D perhaps matches TRBD2 (5 bases). Germline CDR1 reads SGHTA; CDR2 reads FQGNSA. This CDR3 is 16 amino acids long. Trimming left V 1 base short and J 0 bases short, with 13 bases between. This CDR3 reads CASSLGPSGVSYEQYF. In nucleotides, the CDR3 is TGTGCCAGCAGCTTAGGACCCAGCGGAGTCTCCTACGAGCAGTACTTC.

In DNA form, the CDR3 reads TGTGCCAGCACAGGGACAACTAACTATGGCTACACCTTC. Protein sequence: CASTGTTNYGYTF. The rearrangement uses TRBV6-6 and TRBJ1-2; a possible D gene is TRBD1 (6 bases). Germline assignment: CDR1 MNHNY and CDR2 SVGAGI (reference sequence). With 7 bases removed from V and 0 bases from J, the gap between germline ends came to 9 bases. CDR3 length equals 13 residues.

The chain employs TRBV5-1 and TRBJ1-1, with a tentative D call TRBD1 (5 bases). Trimming removed 0 bases from V and 4 bases from J, with 7 bases in between. Germline CDR1 is SGHRS and CDR2 is YFSETQ. The CDR3 contains 13 residues. CDR3: CASSLGRGTEAFF. The DNA for the CDR3 is TGCGCCAGCAGCTTGGGGAGGGGCACTGAAGCTTTCTTT.

V usage is TRBV7-2 and J usage is TRBJ2-7; D uncertain. Trimming pared 1 base from V and 0 bases from J, leaving 7 bases between. Looked up from germline, CDR1 is SGHTA and CDR2 is FQGNSA. The CDR3 is 14 residues long. CDR3: CASSLVSYSYEQYF. As DNA, the CDR3 is TGTGCCAGCAGCTTAGTCTCCTACTCCTACGAGCAGTACTTC.

The chain is built from TRBV7-8 and TRBJ1-5; no definite D call. The CDR3 length is 12 residues. The germline CDR1 and CDR2 sequences are SGHVS and FQNEAQ. Trimming removed 5 bases from V and 12 bases from J, with 14 bases in between. CDR3 region: CASSPDGGYQHF. The CDR3 DNA sequence: TGTGCCAGCAGCCCAGACGGAGGGTACCAGCATTTT.

The chain is built from TRBV10-3 and TRBJ2-2; TRBD1 aligns across 7 bases. The length of the CDR3 is 15 residues. After removal of 10 bases from V and 5 bases from J, the junction contained 13 bases not matched to a gene. Germline CDR1 is ENHRY and CDR2 is SYGVKD. CDR3 amino acids: CATQTGAKRTGELFF. The CDR3 nucleotides are TGTGCCACCCAAACAGGGGCCAAGAGGACCGGGGAGCTGTTTTTT.

This clone was seen a single time. The chain recombines TRBV5-6 with TRBJ2-3; no firm D call. The CDR3 consists of 13 residues. From germline, CDR1 is SGHDT and CDR2 YYEEEE. Trimming took 1 base from V and 5 from J, leaving 8 bases between them. The CDR3 protein is CASSLSPGDTQYF. As DNA, the CDR3 is TGTGCCAGCAGCTTGTCGCCGGGAGATACGCAGTATTTT.

The V gene is TRBV27, the J gene TRBJ1-6; D may be TRBD1 (5 bases). Germline CDR1 and CDR2: MNHEY and SMNVEV (reference sequence). The CDR3 totals 16 residues. The DNA of the CDR3 is TGTTCCCCCCATGGACAAACTAACTCCTATAATTCACCCCTCCACTTT. Amino acids: CSPHGQTNSYNSPLHF.

This clone has only a few counts. As DNA, the CDR3 is TGTGCCAGCAGCTTAACCAGGGAAAACATTCAGTACTTC. Translation: CASSLTRENIQYF. The chain has TRBV7-3 and TRBJ2-4, with a tentative D call TRBD1 (5 bases). Germline CDR1 SGHTA, CDR2 FQGTGA. The germline V and J ends were trimmed by 0 bases and 5 bases, with 5 bases remaining between them. The CDR3 totals 13 residues.

By share of the sample, this clone is medium-sized (0.01 to 0.1%). V gene TRBV21-1 combines with J gene TRBJ2-6; the tabulated D call, TRBD2, remains unverified against the DNA. TRBV21-1 has pseudogene status. The CDR3 length is 19 residues. The CDR3 DNA follows: TGTGCCAGCAGCGAAGGACTAGCGGGGGGCCGCTCTGGGGCCAACGTCCTGACTTTC. This codes for CASSEGLAGGRSGANVLTF.

This clone has more than one count but fewer than ten. As DNA, the CDR3 is TGTGCCAGTAGTATGGCCCCGAACACTGAAGCTTTCTTT. It translates to CASSMAPNTEAFF. The chain carries TRBV19 and TRBJ1-1, with D unresolved. The germline CDR1 and CDR2 sequences are LNHDA and SQIVND (reference sequence). The germline V and J ends were trimmed by 3 bases and 1 base, with 6 bases remaining between them. This CDR3 is built from 13 residues.

The chain carries TRBV7-2 and TRBJ2-3; D remains unclear. Germline lookup yields CDR1 SGHTA and CDR2 FQGNSA. The CDR3 runs to 13 residues. Trimming removed 1 base at V and 3 bases at J, with 5 bases between. In DNA, the CDR3 is TGTGCCAGCAGCTTAGGGAGAACAGATACGCAGTATTTT. Its translation: CASSLGRTDTQYF.

This clone occurred once. The CDR3 DNA sequence: TGTGCCAGCAGGTTCGGCAATCAGCCCCAGCATTTT. Translated, it gives CASRFGNQPQHF. The chain joins TRBV27 to TRBJ1-5, with D uncertain. The CDR3 consists of 12 residues. V was pared by 6 bases and J by 2 bases, with 5 bases between. Germline loops: CDR1 MNHEY, CDR2 SMNVEV (reference sequence).

V and J are TRBV7-9 and TRBJ2-3; tentatively, D is TRBD1 (6 bases). There are 13 residues in the CDR3. Deletions cut 5 bases from V and 4 bases from J, with 10 bases between. The germline gives CDR1 SEHNR, CDR2 FQNEAQ (reference sequence). DNA for the CDR3: TGTGCCAGCAGCCCCGGACAGCCAGATACGCAGTATTTT. It is translated as CASSPGQPDTQYF.

The chain is built from TRBV7-3 and TRBJ1-2; tentatively, D is TRBD1 (5 bases). CDR1 is SGHTA, CDR2 FQGTGA, per germline. Trimming removed 2 bases from V and 6 bases from J, with 10 bases in between. The CDR3 runs 13 residues. For the CDR3, the DNA is TGTGCCAGCAGCTTAGCCGGGGGTAATGGCTACACCTTC. Its translation is CASSLAGGNGYTF.

The rearrangement joins TRBV5-1 to TRBJ2-5; 8 positions match TRBD2. V shed 2 bases and J 3 bases; nucleotides not matched to a gene: 6. Germline values: CDR1 SGHRS, CDR2 YFSETQ. The CDR3 spans 15 residues. The CDR3 DNA is TGCGCCAGCAGCTTAGCGGGGGTTCCCAAAGAGACCCAGTACTTC. Translating gives CASSLAGVPKETQYF.

The CDR3: CASILSDSYYEQYF. The CDR3 nucleotides are TGCGCCAGCATCCTATCGGACAGTTACTACGAGCAGTACTTC. The V and J genes are TRBV10-1 and TRBJ2-7, with a possible D match to TRBD1 (6 bases). Germline V gene data show CDR1 as WNHNN and CDR2 as SYGVQD (reference sequence). The CDR3 spans 14 residues. V was cut by 7 bases and J by 3 bases, with 16 bases left in between.

This clone was seen only once. An end of the junction differs from the germline gene, which may be a read error. The rearrangement joins TRBV2 to TRBJ1-6, with D possibly matching TRBD1 (6 bases). Germline V gene sequence: CDR1 SNHLY, CDR2 FYNNEI. The CDR3 loop spans 13 amino acids. Here the CDR3 reads CAQGSSYNSPLHF. As DNA, the CDR3 is TGCGCCCAGGGGAGCTCCTATAATTCACCCCTCCACTTT.

The chain carries TRBV4-3 and TRBJ2-7; weak D call: TRBD2 (5 bases). Germline values: CDR1 LGHNA, CDR2 YSLEER. Trimming stripped 3 bases from V and 3 bases from J, with 12 bases between. The CDR3 length is 14 residues. CDR3 loop: CASSHRGSGYEQYF. CDR3 sequence (DNA): TGCGCCAGCAGCCACCGGGGTTCGGGCTACGAGCAGTACTTC.

The rearrangement uses TRBV5-5 and TRBJ2-7; D is ambiguous. The CDR3 runs 14 residues. Germline values: CDR1 SGHKS, CDR2 YYEKEE (reference sequence). The ends were cut back, 1 base at V and 2 bases at J, with 10 bases in the middle. The CDR3 nucleotides read TGTGCCAGCAGCTTGCGCGGCTTTGCCTACGAGCAGTACTTC. It codes for CASSLRGFAYEQYF. Drawing the rest from reference TRBV5-5 and TRBJ2-7, the complete variable domain is DAGVTQSPTHLIKTRGQQVTLRCSPISGHKSVSWYQQVLGQGPQFIFQYYEKEERGRGNFPDRFSARQFPNYSSELNVNALLLGDSALYLCASSLRGFAYEQYFGPGTRLTVT.

V usage is TRBV9 and J usage is TRBJ1-2; TRBD1 matches at 7 bases. CDR3 size: 16 residues. From germline, CDR1 is SGDLS and CDR2 YYNGEE. V dropped 3 bases and J dropped 6; count of bases not matched to a gene: 14. CDR3 amino acids: CASSASSRGRGNGYTF. CDR3 in DNA: TGTGCCAGCAGCGCCTCCTCTCGGGGCAGGGGGAATGGCTACACCTTC.

CDR3 residues: CASSQAGKATDTQYF. DNA for the CDR3: TGCGCCAGCAGCCAAGCAGGGAAGGCCACAGATACGCAGTATTTT. This rearrangement joins TRBV4-1 to TRBJ2-3, with D perhaps matching TRBD1 (5 bases). The ends were cut back, 1 base at V and 2 bases at J, with 10 bases in the middle. The germline V gene encodes CDR1 MGHRA and CDR2 YSYEKL. The CDR3 is 15 amino acids.

The chain carries TRBV9 and TRBJ1-3; TRBD1 matches 7 bases. CDR1 SGDLS and CDR2 YYNGEE come from the germline V gene. This CDR3 comprises 15 residues. Trimming removed 4 bases from V and 3 bases from J; junction bases left unmatched: 7. The CDR3 loop is CASSPSGQSGNTIYF. CDR3 bases: TGTGCCAGCAGCCCCTCGGGACAGAGTGGAAACACCATATATTTT.

The rearrangement uses TRBV18 and TRBJ1-2; D might be TRBD1 (6 bases). The CDR3 covers 18 residues. Trimming cost V 3 bases and J 7 bases, with 27 bases left between them. Germline loops: CDR1 KGHSH, CDR2 LQKENI. The CDR3 DNA follows: TGTGCCAGCTCACCTAAAAAACTAGGCGCAGGGGCCTCGATTGGCTACACCTTC. Its translation is CASSPKKLGAGASIGYTF.

V is TRBV19 and J is TRBJ1-1; no clear D gene. CDR3 size: 13 residues. The V and J ends lost 5 bases and 4 bases respectively, with 11 bases between them. CDR1 and CDR2 (germline): LNHDA, SQIVND (reference sequence). The CDR3 region is CASSVVTSTEAFF. In nucleotides, the CDR3 is TGTGCCAGTAGTGTGGTGACAAGCACTGAAGCTTTCTTT.

This clone was seen a single time. This CDR3 reads CASSRTGIPNSNQPQHF. For the CDR3, the DNA is TGCGCCAGCAGTCGGACAGGGATCCCTAATAGCAATCAGCCCCAGCATTTT. This chain links TRBV5-1 with TRBJ1-5, with 8 bases identical to TRBD1. Germline lookup yields CDR1 SGHRS and CDR2 YFSETQ. V was clipped by 5 bases and J by 0 bases; unmatched bases: 10. The CDR3 totals 17 residues.

The J gene is TRBJ1-6, the V gene TRBV9; 9 bases are shared with TRBD1. Germline loops: CDR1 SGDLS, CDR2 YYNGEE. The length of the CDR3 is 18 residues. The junction had 8 bases not matched to a gene; V was cut back by 4 bases and J by 0 bases. In nucleotides, the CDR3 is TGTGCCAGCAGCTCCAGACAGGGGGAGAGCTCCTATAATTCACCCCTCCACTTT. Protein sequence: CASSSRQGESSYNSPLHF.

The V and J genes are TRBV9 and TRBJ1-3; the D is unclear. Germline CDR1 and CDR2: SGDLS and YYNGEE. CDR3 size: 16 residues. Between the trimmed V and J ends, which lost 0 bases and 0 bases, there was a span of 10 bases. DNA for the CDR3: TGTGCCAGCAGCGTAGGCGGGCAGGACTCTGGAAACACCATATATTTT. Translation: CASSVGGQDSGNTIYF.

V gene TRBV5-1 combines with J gene TRBJ1-1; D is ambiguous. The CDR3 spans 14 residues. Germline CDR1 reads SGHRS; CDR2 reads YFSETQ. V lost 5 bases, J lost 0 bases, and 11 bases lay in between. DNA of the CDR3: TGCGCCAGCAGTCAAGGCGGGGTGAACACTGAAGCTTTCTTT. Its protein is CASSQGGVNTEAFF.